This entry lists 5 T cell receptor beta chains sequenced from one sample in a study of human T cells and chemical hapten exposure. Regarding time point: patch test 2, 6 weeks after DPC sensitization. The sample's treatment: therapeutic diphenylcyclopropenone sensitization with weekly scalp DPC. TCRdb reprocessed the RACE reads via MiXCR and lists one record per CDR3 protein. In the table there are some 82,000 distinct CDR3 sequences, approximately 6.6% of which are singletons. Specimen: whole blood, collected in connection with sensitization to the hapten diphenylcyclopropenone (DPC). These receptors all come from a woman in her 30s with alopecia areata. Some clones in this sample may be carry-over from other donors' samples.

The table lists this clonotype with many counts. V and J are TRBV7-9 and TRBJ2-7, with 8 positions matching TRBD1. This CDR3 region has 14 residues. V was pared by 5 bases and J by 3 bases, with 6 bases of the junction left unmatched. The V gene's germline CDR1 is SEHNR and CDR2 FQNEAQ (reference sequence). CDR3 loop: CASSPRDRYYEQYF. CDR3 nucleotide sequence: TGTGCCAGCAGCCCCCGGGACAGGTACTACGAGCAGTACTTC.

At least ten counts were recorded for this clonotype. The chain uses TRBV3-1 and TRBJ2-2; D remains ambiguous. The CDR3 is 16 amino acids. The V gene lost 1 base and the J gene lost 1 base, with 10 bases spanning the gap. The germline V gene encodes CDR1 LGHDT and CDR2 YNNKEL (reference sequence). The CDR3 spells CASSQVVGRNTGELFF. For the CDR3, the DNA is TGTGCCAGCAGCCAAGTGGTCGGACGGAACACCGGGGAGCTGTTTTTT.

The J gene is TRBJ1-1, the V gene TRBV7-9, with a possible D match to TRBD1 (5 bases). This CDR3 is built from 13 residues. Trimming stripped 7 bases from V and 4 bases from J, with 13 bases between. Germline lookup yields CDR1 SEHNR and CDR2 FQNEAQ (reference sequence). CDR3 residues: CASINQGGTEAFF. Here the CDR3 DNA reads TGTGCCAGCATCAACCAGGGAGGCACTGAAGCTTTCTTT.

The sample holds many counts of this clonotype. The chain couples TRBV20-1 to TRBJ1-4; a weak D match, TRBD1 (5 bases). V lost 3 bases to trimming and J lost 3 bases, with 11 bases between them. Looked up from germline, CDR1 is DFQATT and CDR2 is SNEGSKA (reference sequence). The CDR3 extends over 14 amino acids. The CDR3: CSARRGEANEKLFF. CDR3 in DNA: TGCAGTGCTAGGAGGGGCGAGGCTAATGAAAAACTGTTTTTT.

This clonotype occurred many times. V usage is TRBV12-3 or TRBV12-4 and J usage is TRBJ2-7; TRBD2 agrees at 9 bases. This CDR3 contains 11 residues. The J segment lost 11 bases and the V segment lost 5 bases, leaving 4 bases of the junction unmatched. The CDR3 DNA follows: TGTGCCAGCAGTCGCGGGGGGGAGGAGTACTTC. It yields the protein CASSRGGEEYF.